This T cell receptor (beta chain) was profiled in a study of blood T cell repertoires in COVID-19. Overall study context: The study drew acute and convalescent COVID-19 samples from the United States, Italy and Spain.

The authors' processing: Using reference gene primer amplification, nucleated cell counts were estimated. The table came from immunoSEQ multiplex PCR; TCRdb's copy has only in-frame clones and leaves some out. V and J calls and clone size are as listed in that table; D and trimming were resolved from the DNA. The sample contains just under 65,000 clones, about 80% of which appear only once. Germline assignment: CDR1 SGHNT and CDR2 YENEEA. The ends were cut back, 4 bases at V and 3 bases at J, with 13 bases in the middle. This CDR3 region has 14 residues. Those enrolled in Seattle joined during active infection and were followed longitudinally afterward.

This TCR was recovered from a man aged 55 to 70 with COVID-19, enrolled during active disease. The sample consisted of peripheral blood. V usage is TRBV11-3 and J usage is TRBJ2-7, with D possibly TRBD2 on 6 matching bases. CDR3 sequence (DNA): TGTGCCAGCAGCTCCAGGGACTCCAACTACGAGCAGTACTTC. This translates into CASSSRDSNYEQYF.